The present T cell receptor beta chain was sequenced within a study of blood T cell repertoires in COVID-19. Overall study context: Acute and convalescent COVID-19 specimens originated in the United States, Italy and Spain.

The CDR3 is made up of 16 amino acids. Deletions cut 3 bases from V and 0 bases from J, with 12 bases between. The V gene's germline CDR1 is KGHDR and CDR2 SFDVKD. Per the original methods: Amplified reference gene primers provided the basis for estimating nucleated cell counts. Produced via immunoSEQ multiplex PCR; TCRdb's table is partial and in-frame only. The DNA gave D and trimming, while V, J and clone size come from that table. The sample has approximately 96,000 clones; about 85% are singletons. The chain has TRBV24-1 and TRBJ2-3; D may be TRBD2 (5 bases). The sequencing input was peripheral blood. The TCR was taken from a woman aged 80 or over with acute or convalescent COVID-19. The CDR3 sequence is CATSDPITGSTDTQYF. For the CDR3, the DNA is TGTGCCACCAGTGATCCGATCACGGGAAGCACAGATACGCAGTATTTT.